This TCR beta chain was identified during a study of CD8+CD57+ T cells in acquired aplastic anemia. Study overall: DNA per sorted CD4+ or CD8+ sample ranged about 0.18 to 30 ug, averaging 3.2 ug. CD4+ cells from healthy donors averaged about 10 million reads. Study-level findings and limits: Between patients and controls, CD8+ Simpson's diversity did not vary significantly.

This clonotype was observed a single time. Its specificity is unknown. The CDR3 is 12 amino acids. Germline V gene lookup returns CDR1 DFQATT and CDR2 SNEGSKA (reference sequence). V trimming: 3 bases; J trimming: 6 bases; junction bases outside the gene matches: 2. It was genomic DNA that served as the template for profiling TCR beta VDJ and CDR3. One entry per CDR3 protein, called by TCRdb with MiXCR from the reads. The table lists 35,000 to 45,000 distinct CDR3 sequences, 55% to 80% of them singletons. V is TRBV20-1 and J is TRBJ1-1, with TRBD1 matching 9 bases. The source of this sequence is a human donor in good health, serving as a control. The sequenced material came from sorted CD4+, CD8+, or CD8+CD57+ T cells (not recorded which) from PBMCs. DNA for the CDR3: TGCAGTGCTAGTGACAGGGGGGCTGAAGCTTTCTTT. Its protein product is CSASDRGAEAFF.